This TCR beta chain originates from a study of blood T cell repertoires in COVID-19. Study context: The origin of the acute and convalescent COVID-19 samples was the United States, Italy and Spain.

This CDR3 spans 16 amino acids. CDR1 SQVTM and CDR2 ANQGSEA come from the germline V gene. Trimming cost V 6 bases and J 6 bases; bases outside gene matches: 14. Some clones are missing from TCRdb's copy, which holds only in-frame ones; the method was immunoSEQ multiplex PCR. The sample has 200,000 to 250,000 clones, about 84% seen once; the top ten hold 7.8%. The chain is built from TRBV29-1 and TRBJ2-1; 10 bases align to TRBD2. The sample was peripheral blood. The sequence was collected from a woman older than 75 with COVID-19, enrolled during active disease. The DNA of the CDR3 is TGCAGCGTGGCCCGGGATGGTGCTAGCGGGAGCAATGAGCAGTTCTTC. This sequence encodes CSVARDGASGSNEQFF.